This entry lists 2 T cell receptor beta chains sequenced from one sample in a study of T-cell memory formation after mild COVID-19. A single record per CDR3 protein comes from TCRdb applying MiXCR to the 5' RACE reads. Of approximately 340,000 distinct CDR3 sequences in the sample, approximately 13% were seen once. Material for sequencing was PBMCs or a T cell subset sorted from them (not recorded which). The receptors derive from a young man who had mild COVID-19 (a few samples of this study predate the infection). Cell type and time point are not known.

This chain joins TRBV29-1 and TRBJ1-4, with no clear D. The CDR3 spans 13 residues. V was clipped by 6 bases and J by 0 bases, with 8 bases between them. CDR1 and CDR2 from the germline V gene are SQVTM and ANQGSEA. The CDR3 protein is CSVTAATNEKLFF. CDR3 nucleotides: TGCAGCGTAACAGCTGCAACTAATGAAAAACTGTTTTTT.

This clonotype was seen more than once but under ten times. The chain carries TRBV27 and TRBJ2-2; 7 positions agree with TRBD1. V lost 6 bases, J lost 6 bases, and 7 bases stayed unmatched. Germline CDR1 reads MNHEY; CDR2 reads SMNVEV (reference sequence). This CDR3 spans 14 amino acids. The CDR3: CASSLTGLAGELFF. The DNA of the CDR3 is TGTGCCAGCAGCCTGACAGGGTTGGCCGGGGAGCTGTTTTTT.